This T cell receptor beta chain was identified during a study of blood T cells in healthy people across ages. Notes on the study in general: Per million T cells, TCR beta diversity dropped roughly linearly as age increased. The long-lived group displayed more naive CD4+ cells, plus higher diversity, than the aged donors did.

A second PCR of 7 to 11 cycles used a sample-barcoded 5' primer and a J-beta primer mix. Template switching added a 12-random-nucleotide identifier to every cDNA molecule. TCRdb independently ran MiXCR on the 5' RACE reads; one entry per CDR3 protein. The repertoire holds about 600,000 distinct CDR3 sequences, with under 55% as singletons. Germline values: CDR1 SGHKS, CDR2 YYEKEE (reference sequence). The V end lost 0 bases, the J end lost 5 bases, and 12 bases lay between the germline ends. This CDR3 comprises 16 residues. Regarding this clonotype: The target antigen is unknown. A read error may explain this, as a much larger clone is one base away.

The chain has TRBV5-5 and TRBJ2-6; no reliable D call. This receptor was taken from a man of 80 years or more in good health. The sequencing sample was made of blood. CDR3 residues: CASSLEAQNRANVLTF. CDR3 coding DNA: TGTGCCAGCAGCTTGGAGGCCCAGAACAGGGCCAACGTCCTGACTTTC.